The clone carrying this T cell receptor beta chain has only a few counts. What it binds is unknown. The sample belongs to a study of T-cell memory formation after mild COVID-19. TCRdb independently ran MiXCR on the 5' RACE reads; one entry per CDR3 protein. The sample carries 350,000 to 450,000 distinct CDR3 sequences, less than 25% recorded once. With V trimmed by 7 bases and J by 8 bases, 10 bases remained unmatched. Germline lookup yields CDR1 SGHVS and CDR2 FNYEAQ. CDR3 size: 15 residues. Findings and caveats of the study: Pre-infection memory showed some responding clones, and this suggested that cross-reactive memory joined.

The chain uses TRBV7-6 and TRBJ2-1; 11 positions match TRBD2. This sequence originates from an adult woman who had mild COVID-19 (a few samples of this study predate the infection). Cell type and time point are not known. Material for sequencing was PBMCs or a T cell subset sorted from them (not recorded which). The CDR3 coding sequence is TGTGCCAGCACCCAGGTAGCGGGAGGGGTGGATGAGCAGTTCTTC. Its translation: CASTQVAGGVDEQFF.